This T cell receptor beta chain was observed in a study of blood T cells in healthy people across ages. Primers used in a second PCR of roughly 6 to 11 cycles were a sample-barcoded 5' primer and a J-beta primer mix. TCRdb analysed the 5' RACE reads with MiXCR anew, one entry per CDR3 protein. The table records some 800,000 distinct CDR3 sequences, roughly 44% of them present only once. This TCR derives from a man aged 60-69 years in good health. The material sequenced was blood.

CDR3 DNA: TGTGCCAGCAGCTTGTTTGCCACAGATACGCAGTATTTT. Translation: CASSLFATDTQYF. The V call is TRBV5-5, the J call TRBJ2-3; D gene ambiguous. Germline lookup yields CDR1 SGHKS and CDR2 YYEKEE (reference sequence). This CDR3 is built from 13 residues. V was shortened by 1 base and J by 2 bases, with 5 bases between the two germline ends.